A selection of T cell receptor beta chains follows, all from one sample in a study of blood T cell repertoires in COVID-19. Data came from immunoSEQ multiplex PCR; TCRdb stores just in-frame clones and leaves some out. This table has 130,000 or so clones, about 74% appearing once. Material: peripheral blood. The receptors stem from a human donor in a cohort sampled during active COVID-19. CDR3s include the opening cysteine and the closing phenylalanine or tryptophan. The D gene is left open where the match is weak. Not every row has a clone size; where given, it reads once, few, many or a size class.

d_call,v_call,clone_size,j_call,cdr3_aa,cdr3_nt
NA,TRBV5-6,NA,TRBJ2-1,CASSFDSLPEQFF,TGTGCCAGCAGCTTCGACAGTCTCCCTGAGCAGTTCTTC
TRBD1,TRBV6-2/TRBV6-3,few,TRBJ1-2,CASTPLKDRRLDGYTF,TGTGCCAGCACCCCCCTTAAGGACAGGCGCCTTGATGGCTACACCTTC
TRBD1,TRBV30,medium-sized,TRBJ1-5,CAWAGQGDYQPQHF,TGTGCCTGGGCGGGACAGGGGGATTATCAGCCCCAGCATTTT
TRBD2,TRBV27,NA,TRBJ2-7,CASSPDRLAEAYEQYF,TGTGCCAGCAGCCCCGATCGGCTAGCGGAGGCCTACGAGCAGTACTTC
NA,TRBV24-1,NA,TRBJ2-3,CATRGPDTQYF,TGTGCCACCAGGGGCCCAGATACGCAGTATTTT
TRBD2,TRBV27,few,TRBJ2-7,CASSPGPGRAYEQYF,TGTGCCAGCAGCCCGGGACCCGGGAGGGCCTACGAGCAGTACTTC
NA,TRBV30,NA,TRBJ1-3,CAWRNEGNTIYF,TGTGCCTGGCGAAACGAGGGAAACACCATATATTTT
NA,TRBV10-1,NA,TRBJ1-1,CASSAAGTHTEAFF,TGCGCCAGCAGTGCTGCCGGGACTCACACTGAAGCTTTCTTT
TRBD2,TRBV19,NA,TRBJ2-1,CASSRALAGAGNEQFF,TGTGCCAGTAGTAGAGCCCTAGCGGGAGCCGGCAATGAGCAGTTCTTC
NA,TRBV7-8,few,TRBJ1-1,CASSFIGSEAFF,TGTGCCAGCAGCTTTATTGGCAGTGAAGCTTTCTTT
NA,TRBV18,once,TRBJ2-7,CASSASGSFREQYF,TGTGCCAGCTCAGCATCGGGGTCTTTCCGCGAGCAGTACTTC
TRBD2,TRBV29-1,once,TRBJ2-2,CSVEGASGNTGELFF,TGCAGCGTTGAGGGTGCTAGCGGGAACACCGGGGAGCTGTTTTTT
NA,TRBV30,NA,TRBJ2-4,CAWSLGEVSKNIQYF,TGTGCCTGGAGCCTGGGGGAGGTCTCCAAAAACATTCAGTACTTC
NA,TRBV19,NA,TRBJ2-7,CASSIEASRSYEQYF,TGTGCCAGTAGTATAGAGGCTAGCAGAAGCTACGAGCAGTACTTC
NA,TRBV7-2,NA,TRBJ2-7,CASSLERVRTSYEQYF,TGTGCCAGCAGCTTAGAGAGGGTCAGGACCTCCTACGAGCAGTACTTC
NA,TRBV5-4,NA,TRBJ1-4,CASSPQAGNEKLFF,TGTGCCAGCAGCCCGCAGGCGGGTAATGAAAAACTGTTTTTT
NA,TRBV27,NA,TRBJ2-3,CASSFYRSDTQYF,TGTGCCAGCAGTTTTTACCGGTCAGATACGCAGTATTTT
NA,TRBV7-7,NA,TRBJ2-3,CASSPGMGPLGGPDTQYF,TGTGCTAGCAGCCCCGGAATGGGGCCCCTGGGGGGGCCAGATACGCAGTATTTT
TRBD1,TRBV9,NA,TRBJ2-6,CASSVATGTDSLSGANVLTF,TGTGCCAGCAGCGTAGCTACTGGGACAGACAGTCTCTCTGGGGCCAACGTCCTGACTTTC
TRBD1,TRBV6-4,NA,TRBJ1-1,CASRGGTGFTEAFF,TGTGCCAGCAGGGGGGGGACAGGGTTCACTGAAGCTTTCTTT
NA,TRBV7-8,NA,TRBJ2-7,CASSPGRDTEQYF,TGTGCCAGCAGCCCGGGTCGGGACACCGAGCAGTACTTC
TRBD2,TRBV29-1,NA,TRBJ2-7,CSVSSGSGEQYF,TGCAGCGTCTCTAGCGGGAGTGGCGAGCAGTACTTC